This TCR beta chain is drawn from a study of T cell responses to AZD1222 COVID-19 vaccine. Study-wide points: Of the AZD1222 recipients, only 5 or 6 were seropositive at baseline. Nearly half of the spike-specific TCRs reportedly recognize variant regions that carry no mutations.

Produced via immunoSEQ multiplex PCR; TCRdb's table is partial and in-frame only. The sample contains 150,000 or so clones, 85% to 95% of which appear only once. This clone occurred once. As yet, its antigen is unknown. Germline values: CDR1 SGHTA, CDR2 FQGNSA. Trimming pared 5 bases from V and 1 base from J, leaving 11 bases between. The CDR3 spans 14 residues. J is TRBJ1-1 and V is TRBV7-2; D is unresolved. Material: peripheral blood, obtained 28 days after the second AZD1222 dose. The receptor was derived from an adult who received the AZD1222 COVID-19 vaccine. The CDR3 here is CASSQRWANTEAFF. As DNA, the CDR3 is TGTGCCAGCAGCCAACGTTGGGCGAACACTGAAGCTTTCTTT. Full variable domain (rest looked up from reference TRBV7-2 and TRBJ1-1): GAGVSQSPSNKVTEKGKDVELRCDPISGHTALYWYRQSLGQGLEFLIYFQGNSAPDKSGLPSDRFSAERTGGSVSTLTIQRTQQEDSAVYLCASSQRWANTEAFFGQGTRLTVV.